Presented here are 17 T cell receptor beta chains from one specimen sequenced in a study of somatic mutations in cytotoxic T cells in rheumatoid arthritis. Clones were read by immunoSEQ multiplex PCR, and TCRdb kept only the in-frame ones, dropping some. The table lists approximately 11,000 clones, around 90% of them singletons. Sequencing was done on a sample of CD8+ T cells sorted from blood. These receptors were obtained from a young woman with rheumatoid arthritis.

This clone turned up a few times. The chain links TRBV4-1 to TRBJ1-6, with D unresolved. The V gene lost 2 bases and the J gene lost 10 bases, with 18 bases spanning the gap. The CDR3 consists of 16 residues. Germline CDR1 and CDR2: MGHRA and YSYEKL. For the CDR3, the DNA is TGCGCCAGCAGCCAACGGCCTGAGGGTACCTTCTCACCCCTCCACTTT. This gives the protein CASSQRPEGTFSPLHF.

The rearrangement links TRBV30 to TRBJ1-5, with TRBD1 as a possible D gene (5 bases). CDR3 length equals 14 residues. In germline, CDR1 is GTSNPN, CDR2 SVGIG (reference sequence). Trimming shortened V by 3 bases and J by 4 bases, and 13 bases separated the two germline ends. CDR3 DNA: TGTGCCTGGAGAGAAGGGGAATCTAATCAGCCCCAGCATTTT. Translation gives CAWREGESNQPQHF. Filled out from reference TRBV30 and TRBJ1-5, the complete variable domain reads SQTIHQWPATLVQPVGSPLSLECTVEGTSNPNLYWYRQAAGRGLQLLFYSVGIGQISSEVPQNLSASRPQDRQFILSSKKLLLSDSGFYLCAWREGESNQPQHFGDGTRLSIL.

The rearrangement links TRBV14 to TRBJ1-2; 8 bases match TRBD1. V gave up 6 bases and J gave up 8 bases; unmatched junction bases: 8. Per the germline V gene, CDR1 is SGHDN and CDR2 is FVKESK. This CDR3 is built from 13 residues. The DNA of the CDR3 is TGTGCCAGCAGTCTGGAGGACAGGGAAGGCTACACCTTC. It yields the protein CASSLEDREGYTF.

The count of this clone is one. The CDR3 DNA reads TGTGCCATCAGTGAGTCGGGCGGGGGAACCTACAATGAGCAGTTCTTC. Residues: CAISESGGGTYNEQFF. This chain joins TRBV10-3 and TRBJ2-1, with 7 bases identical to TRBD2. This CDR3 has 16 residues. J gave up 2 bases and V 0 bases, and 4 bases lay outside the gene matches. Per germline, CDR1 ENHRY and CDR2 SYGVKD.

This clone was seen once. The chain combines TRBV7-3 with TRBJ2-7; 14 nucleotides align to TRBD2. CDR1 SGHTA and CDR2 FQGTGA come from the germline V gene. J lost 2 bases, V lost 5 bases, and 14 bases had no gene match. The CDR3 totals 19 residues. CDR3 bases: TGTGCCAGCAGCCCGCCCGGACTAGCGGGGGGCCGCTCCCCCTACGAGCAGTACTTC. It translates to CASSPPGLAGGRSPYEQYF.

This clone was counted only a few times. This chain connects TRBV7-9 to TRBJ2-7; 10 bases fit TRBD1. V shed 5 bases and J 5 bases; nucleotides not matched to a gene: 3. The CDR3 sequence is 13 residues long. Germline CDR1 reads SEHNR; CDR2 reads FQNEAQ (reference sequence). CDR3 sequence reads: CASSVGQGNEQYF. CDR3 in DNA: TGTGCCAGCAGCGTGGGACAGGGGAACGAGCAGTACTTC.

This chain connects TRBV5-1 to TRBJ2-2; 7 nucleotides agree with TRBD2. Germline lookup yields CDR1 SGHRS and CDR2 YFSETQ. The CDR3 spans 15 residues. V was pared by 2 bases and J by 3 bases, with 4 bases of the junction left unmatched. In DNA form, the CDR3 reads TGCGCCAGCAGCTTCGGACTAGTTGACACCGGGGAGCTGTTTTTT. Translation: CASSFGLVDTGELFF.

The chain is built from TRBV4-2 and TRBJ2-7; D gene ambiguous. V was clipped by 3 bases and J by 5 bases, with 20 bases between them. Germline CDR1 and CDR2: LGHNA and YNFKEQ. This CDR3 is built from 16 residues. CDR3 coding DNA: TGTGCCAGCAGCCAGGCGCGACTCCGAAGCATACACGAGCAGTACTTC. Translated: CASSQARLRSIHEQYF.

The CDR3 bases are TGTGCCAGCAGCTGGGGCCGGGACTACTCCTACGAGCAGTACTTC. Protein: CASSWGRDYSYEQYF. This chain joins TRBV5-4 and TRBJ2-7; 7 bases map to TRBD2. This CDR3 is 15 amino acids long. The J segment lost 0 bases and the V segment lost 3 bases, leaving 6 bases of the junction unmatched. The germline V gene encodes CDR1 SGHNT and CDR2 YYREEE (reference sequence).

This sequence joins TRBV28 and TRBJ1-5; D possibly corresponds to TRBD1 (6 bases). Germline V gene sequence: CDR1 MDHEN, CDR2 SYDVKM. There are 15 residues in the CDR3. V lost 6 bases to trimming and J lost 5 bases, with 17 bases between them. The CDR3 reads CASRVPGHRDQPQHF. The CDR3 nucleotides are TGTGCCAGCAGGGTGCCGGGACACCGGGATCAGCCCCAGCATTTT.

The V gene is TRBV6-5, the J gene TRBJ2-1; TRBD1 is a possible D gene (6 bases). The length of the CDR3 is 12 residues. Germline CDR1 is MNHEY and CDR2 is SVGAGI. Between the trimmed V and J ends, which lost 7 bases and 6 bases, there was a span of 10 bases. The CDR3 nucleotides are TGTGCCAGCAATATAGGGGGCAATGAGCAGTTCTTC. This translates into CASNIGGNEQFF.

V gene TRBV7-3 combines with J gene TRBJ1-2; TRBD1 agrees at 9 bases. Per germline, CDR1 SGHTA and CDR2 FQGTGA. The trim removed 8 bases at V and 2 bases at J, leaving 9 bases unmatched. The CDR3 consists of 15 residues. As DNA, the CDR3 is TGTGCCAGCTCCCCTACAGGGGGCTCGAACTATGGCTACACCTTC. This sequence encodes CASSPTGGSNYGYTF.

The rearrangement uses TRBV28 and TRBJ2-7, with D possibly TRBD2 on 5 matching bases. Germline CDR1 reads MDHEN; CDR2 reads SYDVKM. V was cut by 1 base and J by 2 bases, with 12 bases left in between. The CDR3 length is 15 residues. The CDR3 region is CASSLLGGSAYEQYF. The CDR3 DNA reads as TGTGCCAGCAGTTTATTGGGTGGTAGCGCCTACGAGCAGTACTTC.

This sequence joins TRBV19 and TRBJ1-1, with TRBD1 matching 10 bases. CDR3 length: 16 amino acids. Germline CDR1 LNHDA, CDR2 SQIVND (reference sequence). V dropped 3 bases and J dropped 1; count of bases not matched to a gene: 5. In nucleotides, the CDR3 is TGTGCCAGTAGTATGATTTGGACAGGGGGGAACACTGAAGCTTTCTTT. It yields the protein CASSMIWTGGNTEAFF. The whole variable domain, remainder taken from reference TRBV19 and TRBJ1-1, is DGGITQSPKYLFRKEGQNVTLSCEQNLNHDAMYWYRQDPGQGLRLIYYSQIVNDFQKGDIAEGYSVSREKKESFPLTVTSAQKNPTAFYLCASSMIWTGGNTEAFFGQGTRLTVV.

V usage is TRBV9 and J usage is TRBJ2-7, with TRBD2 as a possible D gene (5 bases). V was cut by 3 bases and J by 3 bases, with 10 bases left in between. Germline CDR1 reads SGDLS; CDR2 reads YYNGEE. The CDR3 totals 13 residues. Written as DNA, the CDR3 is TGTGCCAGCAGCGACGGACTCCGCTACGAGCAGTACTTC. It specifies CASSDGLRYEQYF.

This rearrangement joins TRBV28 to TRBJ1-5; D is possibly TRBD1 (6 bases). The germline V gene encodes CDR1 MDHEN and CDR2 SYDVKM. The CDR3 sequence is 14 residues long. Between the trimmed V and J ends, which lost 4 bases and 3 bases, there was a span of 10 bases. CDR3 DNA: TGTGCCAGCAGTTCGGGACATCTCAATCAGCCCCAGCATTTT. It encodes CASSSGHLNQPQHF. Full variable domain (rest looked up from reference TRBV28 and TRBJ1-5): DVKVTQSSRYLVKRTGEKVFLECVQDMDHENMFWYRQDPGLGLRLIYFSYDVKMKEKGDIPEGYSVSREKKERFSLILESASTNQTSMYLCASSSGHLNQPQHFGDGTRLSIL.

This rearrangement joins TRBV29-1 to TRBJ1-2; TRBD1 aligns across 12 bases. V lost 6 bases to trimming and J lost 0 bases; unmatched junction nucleotides: 5. The CDR3 loop spans 15 amino acids. Germline CDR1 is SQVTM and CDR2 is ANQGSEA. The CDR3 loop is CSVGQGAEANYGYTF. CDR3 nucleotides: TGCAGCGTGGGACAGGGGGCAGAGGCTAACTATGGCTACACCTTC.